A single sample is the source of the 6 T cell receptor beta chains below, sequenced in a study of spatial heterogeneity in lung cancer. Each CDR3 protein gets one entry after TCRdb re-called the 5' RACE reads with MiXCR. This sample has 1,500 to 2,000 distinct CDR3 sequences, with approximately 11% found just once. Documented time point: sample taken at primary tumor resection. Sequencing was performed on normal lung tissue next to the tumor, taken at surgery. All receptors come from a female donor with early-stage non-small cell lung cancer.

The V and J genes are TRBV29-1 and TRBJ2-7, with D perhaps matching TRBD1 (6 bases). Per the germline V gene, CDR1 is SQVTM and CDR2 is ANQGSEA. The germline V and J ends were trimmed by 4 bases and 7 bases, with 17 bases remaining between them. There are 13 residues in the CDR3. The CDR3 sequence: CSVVGQGQGEQYF. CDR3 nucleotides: TGCAGCGTTGTCGGTCAGGGGCAGGGGGAGCAGTACTTC.

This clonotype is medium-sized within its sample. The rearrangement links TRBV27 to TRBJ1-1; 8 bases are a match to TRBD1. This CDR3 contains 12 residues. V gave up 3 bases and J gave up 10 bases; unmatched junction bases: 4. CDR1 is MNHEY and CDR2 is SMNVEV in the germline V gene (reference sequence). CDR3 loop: CASSFGTGVAFF. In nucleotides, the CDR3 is TGTGCCAGCAGTTTCGGGACAGGTGTAGCTTTCTTT.

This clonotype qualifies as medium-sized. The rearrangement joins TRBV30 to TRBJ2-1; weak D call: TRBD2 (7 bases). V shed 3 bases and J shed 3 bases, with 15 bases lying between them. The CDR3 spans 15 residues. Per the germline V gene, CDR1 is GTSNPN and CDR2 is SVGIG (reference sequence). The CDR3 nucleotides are TGTGCCTGGAGGGGGGCGGGAGCTGACTACAATGAGCAGTTCTTC. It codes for CAWRGAGADYNEQFF.

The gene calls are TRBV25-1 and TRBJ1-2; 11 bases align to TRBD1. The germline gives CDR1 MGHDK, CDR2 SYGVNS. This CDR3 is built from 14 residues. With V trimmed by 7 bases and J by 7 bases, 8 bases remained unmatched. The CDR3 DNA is TGTGCCAGCACTCTGGGACAGGGGGAAGGTGGCTACACCTTC. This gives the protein CASTLGQGEGGYTF.

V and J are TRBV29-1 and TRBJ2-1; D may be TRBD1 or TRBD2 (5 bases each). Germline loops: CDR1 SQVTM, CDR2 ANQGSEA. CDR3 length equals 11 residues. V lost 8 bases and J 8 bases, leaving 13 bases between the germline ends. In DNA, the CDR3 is TGCAGCTCCTCGGGGCCAGATGAGCAGTTCTTC. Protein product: CSSSGPDEQFF.

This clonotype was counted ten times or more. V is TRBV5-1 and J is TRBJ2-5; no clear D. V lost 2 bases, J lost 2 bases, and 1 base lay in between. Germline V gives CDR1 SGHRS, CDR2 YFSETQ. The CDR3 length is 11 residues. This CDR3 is CASSLQETQYF. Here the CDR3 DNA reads TGCGCCAGCAGCTTACAAGAGACCCAGTACTTC.